This T cell receptor beta chain was observed in a study of blood T cell repertoires in COVID-19. At the level of the study: In each case, the material was cDNA or gDNA derived from T cells, B-cell-depleted T cells, or PBMCs.

The germline V and J ends were trimmed by 5 bases and 4 bases, with 17 bases remaining between them. This CDR3 contains 15 residues. Per germline, CDR1 SSHAT and CDR2 FNYEAQ (reference sequence). The data were produced by immunoSEQ multiplex PCR, yet TCRdb's version contains in-frame clones alone and is incomplete. The table lists roughly 200,000 clones, around 80% of them singletons, with roughly 14% in the top ten. The chain employs TRBV7-7 and TRBJ2-5; TRBD2 might be the D (6 bases). The receptor comes from a man in his fifties who had recovered from COVID-19. The sample comprised peripheral blood. CDR3 in DNA: TGTGCCAGCAGCCGTGGCGGCGGGATCGGAGAGACCCAGTACTTC. This sequence encodes CASSRGGGIGETQYF.